This T cell receptor (beta chain) emerged from a study of blood T cell repertoires in COVID-19. Study summary: Italy, Spain and the United States were the sources of the convalescent and acute COVID-19 samples.

TCRdb keeps only in-frame clones here, not all; method: immunoSEQ multiplex PCR. The repertoire holds approximately 34,000 clones, with about nine tenths as singletons. The CDR3 has 14 residues. The germline gives CDR1 MNHNY, CDR2 SVGAGI (reference sequence). The V segment lost 7 bases and the J segment 5 bases; nucleotides outside the gene matches: 6. The sequencing sample was made of peripheral blood. The chain combines TRBV6-6 with TRBJ2-1; 9 nucleotides agree with TRBD2. The sequence derives from a man aged 55 to 70 with active COVID-19. Written as DNA, the CDR3 is TGTGCCAGCATCAATAGCGGGGGCGACAATGAGCAGTTCTTC. It translates to CASINSGGDNEQFF.